The 2 T cell receptor beta chains reported below all come from one sample, sequenced in a study of OX40 agonist ivuxolimab in advanced cancers. The protocol was immunoSEQ multiplex PCR, while the TCRdb copy is restricted to in-frame clones and leaves out a portion. Here the sample spans roughly 35,000 clones, around 81% being singletons. The specimen comprised CD4+ or CD8+ T cells sorted from blood, sampled in a trial of the OX40 agonist ivuxolimab. These TCRs come from an adult with an advanced solid tumor such as melanoma, head and neck, liver or kidney cancer.

The chain combines TRBV29-1 with TRBJ1-2; D may be TRBD1 (5 bases). Germline loops: CDR1 SQVTM, CDR2 ANQGSEA. The CDR3 spans 11 residues. V shed 5 bases and J shed 2 bases, with 6 bases lying between them. The CDR3: CSVSGNYGYTF. The CDR3 DNA reads TGCAGCGTTTCAGGGAACTATGGCTACACCTTC. The variable domain in full, with the rest retrieved from reference TRBV29-1 and TRBJ1-2, is SAVISQKPSRDICQRGTSLTIQCQVDSQVTMMFWYRQQPGQSLTLIATANQGSEATYESGFVIDKFPISRPNLTFSTLTVSNMSPEDSSIYLCSVSGNYGYTFGSGTRLTVV.

The CDR3 is CASSLGVSEKLFF. The CDR3 DNA sequence: TGTGCCAGCAGCTTGGGCGTATCTGAAAAACTGTTTTTT. The chain joins TRBV5-5 to TRBJ1-4; no reliable D call. Trimming took off 0 bases at V and 7 bases at J, with 7 bases between the two ends. Germline V lookup: CDR1 SGHKS, CDR2 YYEKEE (reference sequence). This CDR3 is built from 13 residues.